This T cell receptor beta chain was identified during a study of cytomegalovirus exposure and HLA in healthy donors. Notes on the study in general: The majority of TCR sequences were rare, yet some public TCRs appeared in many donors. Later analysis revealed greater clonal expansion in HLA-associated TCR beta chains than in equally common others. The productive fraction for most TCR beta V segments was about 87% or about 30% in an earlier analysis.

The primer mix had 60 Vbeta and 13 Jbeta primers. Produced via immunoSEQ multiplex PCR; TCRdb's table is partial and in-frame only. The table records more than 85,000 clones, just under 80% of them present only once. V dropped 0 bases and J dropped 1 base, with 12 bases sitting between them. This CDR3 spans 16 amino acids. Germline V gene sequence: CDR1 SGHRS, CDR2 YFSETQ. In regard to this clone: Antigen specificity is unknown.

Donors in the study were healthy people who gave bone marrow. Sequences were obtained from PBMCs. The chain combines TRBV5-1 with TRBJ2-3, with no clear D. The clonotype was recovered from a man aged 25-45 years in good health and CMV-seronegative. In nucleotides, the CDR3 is TGCGCCAGCAGCTTGGAGTCCCTAGTTGGCACAGATACGCAGTATTTT. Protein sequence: CASSLESLVGTDTQYF. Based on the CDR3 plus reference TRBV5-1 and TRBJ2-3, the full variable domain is KAGVTQTPRYLIKTRGQQVTLSCSPISGHRSVSWYQQTPGQGLQFLFEYFSETQRNKGNFPGRFSGRQFSNSRSEMNVSTLELGDSALYLCASSLESLVGTDTQYFGPGTRLTVL.